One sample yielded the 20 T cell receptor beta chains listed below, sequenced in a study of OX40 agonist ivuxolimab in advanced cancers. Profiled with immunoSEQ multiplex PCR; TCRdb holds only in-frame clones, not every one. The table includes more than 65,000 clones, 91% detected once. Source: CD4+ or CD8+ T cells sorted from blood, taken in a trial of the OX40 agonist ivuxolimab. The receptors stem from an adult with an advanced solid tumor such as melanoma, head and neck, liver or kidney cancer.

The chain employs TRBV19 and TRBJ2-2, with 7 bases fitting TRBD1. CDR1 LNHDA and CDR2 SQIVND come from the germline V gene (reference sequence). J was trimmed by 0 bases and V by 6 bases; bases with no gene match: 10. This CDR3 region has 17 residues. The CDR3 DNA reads TGTGCCAGTAGATTGGGATGGACAGGAACGAACACCGGGGAGCTGTTTTTT. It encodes CASRLGWTGTNTGELFF.

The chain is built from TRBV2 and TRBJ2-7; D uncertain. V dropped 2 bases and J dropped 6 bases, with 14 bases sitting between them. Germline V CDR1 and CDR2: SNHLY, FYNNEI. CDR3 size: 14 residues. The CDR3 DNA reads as TGTGCCAGCAGTGAAAAGTTATTAGTGGGCGAGCAGTACTTC. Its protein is CASSEKLLVGEQYF.

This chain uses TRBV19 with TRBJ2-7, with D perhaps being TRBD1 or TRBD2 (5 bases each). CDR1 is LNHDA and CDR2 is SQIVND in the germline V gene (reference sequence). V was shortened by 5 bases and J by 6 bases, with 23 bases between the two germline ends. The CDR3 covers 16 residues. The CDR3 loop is CASSSAGTAVIGEQYF. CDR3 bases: TGTGCCAGTAGTTCCGCTGGGACGGCGGTTATAGGCGAGCAGTACTTC.

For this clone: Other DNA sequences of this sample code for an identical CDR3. CDR3 sequence reads: CASSGRTGGGTGELFF. The CDR3 DNA follows: TGCGCCAGCAGCGGACGGACAGGGGGTGGCACCGGGGAGCTGTTTTTT. This chain connects TRBV5-1 to TRBJ2-2, with TRBD1 identical over 10 bases. V shed 4 bases, J shed 4 bases, and the junction held 7 bases outside the gene matches. Germline V gene data show CDR1 as SGHRS and CDR2 as YFSETQ. The CDR3 totals 16 residues.

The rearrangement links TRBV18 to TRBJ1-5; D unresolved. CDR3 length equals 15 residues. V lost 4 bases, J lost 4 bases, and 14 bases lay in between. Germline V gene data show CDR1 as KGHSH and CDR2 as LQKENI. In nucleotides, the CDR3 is TGTGCCAGCTCACTCGGAGGCGGCTCAAATCAGCCCCAGCATTTT. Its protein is CASSLGGGSNQPQHF.

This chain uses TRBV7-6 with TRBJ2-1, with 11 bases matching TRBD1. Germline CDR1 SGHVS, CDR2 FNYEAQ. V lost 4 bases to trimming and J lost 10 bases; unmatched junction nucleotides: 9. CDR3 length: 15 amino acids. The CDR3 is CASSSGTGGGLEQFF. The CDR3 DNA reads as TGTGCCAGCAGCTCGGGGACAGGGGGGGGTCTGGAGCAGTTCTTC.

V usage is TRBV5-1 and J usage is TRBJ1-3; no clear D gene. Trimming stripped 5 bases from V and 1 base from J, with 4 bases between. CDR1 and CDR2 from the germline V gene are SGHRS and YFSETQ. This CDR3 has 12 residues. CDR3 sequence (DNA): TGCGCCAGCAGTGAATCTGGAAACACCATATATTTT. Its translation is CASSESGNTIYF.

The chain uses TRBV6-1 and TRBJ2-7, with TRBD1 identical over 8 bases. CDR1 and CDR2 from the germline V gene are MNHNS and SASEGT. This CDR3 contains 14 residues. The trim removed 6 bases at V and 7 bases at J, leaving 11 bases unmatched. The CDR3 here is CASSPGQGFGEQYF. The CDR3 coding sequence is TGTGCCAGCAGCCCAGGACAGGGATTCGGAGAGCAGTACTTC.

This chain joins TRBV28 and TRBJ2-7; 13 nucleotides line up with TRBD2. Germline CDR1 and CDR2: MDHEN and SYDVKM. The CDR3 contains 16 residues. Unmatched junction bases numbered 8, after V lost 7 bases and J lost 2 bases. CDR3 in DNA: TGTGCCAGCACTCAAGCGGGACTAGCGGGGACCTACGAGCAGTACTTC. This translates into CASTQAGLAGTYEQYF.

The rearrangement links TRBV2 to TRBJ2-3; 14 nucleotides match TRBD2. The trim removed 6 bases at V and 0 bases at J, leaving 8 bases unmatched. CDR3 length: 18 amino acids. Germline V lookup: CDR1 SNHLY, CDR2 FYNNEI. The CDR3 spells CASSQRTSGRTSTDTQYF. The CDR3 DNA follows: TGTGCCAGCAGCCAAAGGACTAGCGGGAGGACTAGCACAGATACGCAGTATTTT.

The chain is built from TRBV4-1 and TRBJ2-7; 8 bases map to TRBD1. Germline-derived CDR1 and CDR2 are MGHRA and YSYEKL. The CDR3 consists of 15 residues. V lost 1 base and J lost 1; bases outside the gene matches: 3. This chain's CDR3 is CASSQAGQGSYEQYF. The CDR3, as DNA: TGCGCCAGCAGCCAAGCTGGACAGGGATCCTACGAGCAGTACTTC.

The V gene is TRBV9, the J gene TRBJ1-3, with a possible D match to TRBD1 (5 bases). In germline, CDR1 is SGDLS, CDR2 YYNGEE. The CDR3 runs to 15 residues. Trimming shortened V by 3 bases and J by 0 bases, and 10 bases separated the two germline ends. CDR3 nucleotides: TGTGCCAGCAGCGCAAGACAGTTCTCTGGAAACACCATATATTTT. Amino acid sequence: CASSARQFSGNTIYF.

CDR3 coding DNA: TGCGCCAGCAGCCAAGTGATTGTGGGGGCGGGTGGCTACACCTTC. This codes for CASSQVIVGAGGYTF. The V and J genes are TRBV4-1 and TRBJ1-2; D is possibly TRBD1 (6 bases). Germline CDR1 and CDR2: MGHRA and YSYEKL. Trimming removed 1 base from V and 7 bases from J, with 16 bases in between. CDR3 length equals 15 residues.

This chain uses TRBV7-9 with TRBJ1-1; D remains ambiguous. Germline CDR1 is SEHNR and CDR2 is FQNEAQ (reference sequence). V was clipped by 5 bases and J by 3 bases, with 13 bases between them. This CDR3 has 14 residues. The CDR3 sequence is CASSLTPLDTEAFF. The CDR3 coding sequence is TGTGCCAGCAGCCTTACCCCCCTGGACACTGAAGCTTTCTTT.

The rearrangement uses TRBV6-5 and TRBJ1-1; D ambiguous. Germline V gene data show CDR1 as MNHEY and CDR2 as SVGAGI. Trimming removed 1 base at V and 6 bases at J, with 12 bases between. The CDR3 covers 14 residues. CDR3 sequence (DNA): TGTGCCAGCAGTTACTTCGGCCGCCTCGCTGAAGCTTTCTTT. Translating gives CASSYFGRLAEAFF.

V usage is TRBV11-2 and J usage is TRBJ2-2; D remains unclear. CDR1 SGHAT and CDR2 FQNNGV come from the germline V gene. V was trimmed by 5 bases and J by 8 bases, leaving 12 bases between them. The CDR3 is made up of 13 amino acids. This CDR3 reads CASSRPQGGELFF. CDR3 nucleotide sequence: TGTGCCAGCAGCCGACCCCAAGGGGGGGAGCTGTTTTTT.

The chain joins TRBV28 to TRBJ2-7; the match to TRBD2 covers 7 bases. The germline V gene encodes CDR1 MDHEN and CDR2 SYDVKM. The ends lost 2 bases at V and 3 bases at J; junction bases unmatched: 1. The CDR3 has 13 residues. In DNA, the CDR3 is TGTGCCAGCAGTTTAGCGGGAGTCTACGAGCAGTACTTC. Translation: CASSLAGVYEQYF. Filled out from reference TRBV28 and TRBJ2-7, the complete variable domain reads DVKVTQSSRYLVKRTGEKVFLECVQDMDHENMFWYRQDPGLGLRLIYFSYDVKMKEKGDIPEGYSVSREKKERFSLILESASTNQTSMYLCASSLAGVYEQYFGPGTRLTVT.

Here the CDR3 reads CASSSTLAGGETQYF. The CDR3, as DNA: TGTGCCAGCAGCTCGACTCTAGCGGGAGGGGAGACCCAGTACTTC. The V call is TRBV7-2, the J call TRBJ2-5; TRBD2 agrees at 12 bases. Germline lookup yields CDR1 SGHTA and CDR2 FQGNSA. V was clipped by 4 bases and J by 5 bases; unmatched bases: 5. This CDR3 is 15 amino acids long.

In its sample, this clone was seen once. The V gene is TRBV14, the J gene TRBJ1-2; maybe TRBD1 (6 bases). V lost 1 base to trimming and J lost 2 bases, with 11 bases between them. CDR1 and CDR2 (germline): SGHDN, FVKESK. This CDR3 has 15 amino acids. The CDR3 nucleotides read TGTGCCAGCAGCCAAGTACTGGGGGCCAACTATGGCTACACCTTC. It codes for CASSQVLGANYGYTF.

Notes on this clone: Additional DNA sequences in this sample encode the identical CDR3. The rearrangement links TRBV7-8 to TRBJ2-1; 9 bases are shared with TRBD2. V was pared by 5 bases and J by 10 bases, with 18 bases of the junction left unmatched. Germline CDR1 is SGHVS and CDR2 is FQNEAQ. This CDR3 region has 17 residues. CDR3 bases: TGTGCCAGCAGCCCGAGTTTGCGGGAGGGGGGATTATGGGAGCAGTTCTTC. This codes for CASSPSLREGGLWEQFF.